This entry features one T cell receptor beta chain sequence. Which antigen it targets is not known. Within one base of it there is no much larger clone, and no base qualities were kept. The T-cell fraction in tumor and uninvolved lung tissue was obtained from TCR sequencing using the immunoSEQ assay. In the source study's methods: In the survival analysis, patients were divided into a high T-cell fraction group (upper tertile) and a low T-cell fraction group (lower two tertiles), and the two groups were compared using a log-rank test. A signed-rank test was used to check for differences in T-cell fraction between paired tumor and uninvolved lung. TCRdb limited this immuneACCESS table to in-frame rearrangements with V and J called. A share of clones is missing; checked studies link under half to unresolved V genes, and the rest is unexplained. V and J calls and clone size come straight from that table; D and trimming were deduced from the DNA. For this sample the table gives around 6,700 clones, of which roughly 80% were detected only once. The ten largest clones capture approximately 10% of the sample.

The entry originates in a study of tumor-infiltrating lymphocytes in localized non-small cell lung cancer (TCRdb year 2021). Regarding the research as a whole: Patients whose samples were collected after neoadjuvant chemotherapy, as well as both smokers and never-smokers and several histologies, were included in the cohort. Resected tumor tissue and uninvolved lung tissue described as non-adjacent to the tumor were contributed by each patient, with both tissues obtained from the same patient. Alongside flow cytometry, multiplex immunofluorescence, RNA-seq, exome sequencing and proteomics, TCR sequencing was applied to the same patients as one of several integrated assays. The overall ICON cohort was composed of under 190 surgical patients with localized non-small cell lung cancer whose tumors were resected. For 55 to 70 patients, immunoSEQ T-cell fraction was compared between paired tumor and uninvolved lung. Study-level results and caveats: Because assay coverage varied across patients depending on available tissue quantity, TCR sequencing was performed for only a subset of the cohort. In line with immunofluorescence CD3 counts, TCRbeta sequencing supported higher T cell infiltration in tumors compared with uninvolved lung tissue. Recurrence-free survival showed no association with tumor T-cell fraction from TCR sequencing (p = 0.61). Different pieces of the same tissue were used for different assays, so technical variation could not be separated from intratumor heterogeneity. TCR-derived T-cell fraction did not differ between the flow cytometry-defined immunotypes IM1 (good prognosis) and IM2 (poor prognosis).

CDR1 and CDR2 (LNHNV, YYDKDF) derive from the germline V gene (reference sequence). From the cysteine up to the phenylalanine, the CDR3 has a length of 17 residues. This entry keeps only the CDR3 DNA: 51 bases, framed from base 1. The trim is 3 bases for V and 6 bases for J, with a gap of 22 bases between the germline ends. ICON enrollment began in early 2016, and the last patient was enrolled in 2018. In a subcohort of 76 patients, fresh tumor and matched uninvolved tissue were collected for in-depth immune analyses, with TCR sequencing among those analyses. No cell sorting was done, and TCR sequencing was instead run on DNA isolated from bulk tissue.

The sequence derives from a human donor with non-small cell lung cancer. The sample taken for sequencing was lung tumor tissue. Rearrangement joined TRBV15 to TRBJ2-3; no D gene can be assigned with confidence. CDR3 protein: CATSSGKAGGMMDTQYF. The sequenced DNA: TGTGCCACCAGCAGTGGGAAAGCAGGTGGGATGATGGATACGCAGTATTTT.